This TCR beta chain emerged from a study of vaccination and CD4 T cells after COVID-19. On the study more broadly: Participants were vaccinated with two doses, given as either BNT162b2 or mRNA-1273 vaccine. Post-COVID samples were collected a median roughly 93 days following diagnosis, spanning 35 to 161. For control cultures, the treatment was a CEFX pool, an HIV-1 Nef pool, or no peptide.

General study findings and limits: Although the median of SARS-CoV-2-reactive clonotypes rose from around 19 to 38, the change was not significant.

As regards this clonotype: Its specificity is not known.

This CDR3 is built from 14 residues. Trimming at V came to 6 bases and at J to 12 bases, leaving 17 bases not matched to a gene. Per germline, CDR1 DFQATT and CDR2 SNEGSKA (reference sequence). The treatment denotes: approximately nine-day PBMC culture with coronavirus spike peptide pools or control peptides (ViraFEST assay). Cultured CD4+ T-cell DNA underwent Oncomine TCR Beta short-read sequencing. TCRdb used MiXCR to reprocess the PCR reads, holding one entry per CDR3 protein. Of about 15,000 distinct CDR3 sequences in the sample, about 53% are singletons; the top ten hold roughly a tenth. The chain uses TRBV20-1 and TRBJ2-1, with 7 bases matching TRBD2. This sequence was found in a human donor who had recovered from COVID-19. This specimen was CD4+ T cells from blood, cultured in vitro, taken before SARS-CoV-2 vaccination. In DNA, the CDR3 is TGCAGTGCCCGACTTAGGGCTAGCGGTGGTAGGCAGTTCTTC. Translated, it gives CSARLRASGGRQFF.